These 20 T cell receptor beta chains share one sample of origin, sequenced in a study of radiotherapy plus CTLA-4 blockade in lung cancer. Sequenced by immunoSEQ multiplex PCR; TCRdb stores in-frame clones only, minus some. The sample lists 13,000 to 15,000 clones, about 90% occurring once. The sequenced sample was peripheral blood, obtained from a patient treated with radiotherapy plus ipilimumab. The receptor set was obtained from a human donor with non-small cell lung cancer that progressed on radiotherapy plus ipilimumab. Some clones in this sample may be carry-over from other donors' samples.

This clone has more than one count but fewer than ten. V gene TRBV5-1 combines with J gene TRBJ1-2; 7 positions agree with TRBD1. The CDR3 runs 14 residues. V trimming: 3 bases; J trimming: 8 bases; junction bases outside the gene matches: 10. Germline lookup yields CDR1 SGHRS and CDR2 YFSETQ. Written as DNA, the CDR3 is TGCGCCAGCAGCTCTGGGACAGACCGTATGGGCTACACCTTC. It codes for CASSSGTDRMGYTF.

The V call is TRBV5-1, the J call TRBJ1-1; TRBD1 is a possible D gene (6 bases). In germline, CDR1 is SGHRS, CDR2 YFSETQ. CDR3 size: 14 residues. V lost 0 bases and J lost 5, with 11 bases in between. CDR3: CASSLVDRLTEAFF. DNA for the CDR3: TGCGCCAGCAGCTTGGTCGACAGGTTAACTGAAGCTTTCTTT.

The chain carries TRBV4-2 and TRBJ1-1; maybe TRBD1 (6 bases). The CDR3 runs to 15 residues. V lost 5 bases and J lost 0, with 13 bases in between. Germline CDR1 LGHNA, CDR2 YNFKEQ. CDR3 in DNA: TGTGCCAGCAGCTTTGAGAAGGGGGTGAACACTGAAGCTTTCTTT. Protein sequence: CASSFEKGVNTEAFF.

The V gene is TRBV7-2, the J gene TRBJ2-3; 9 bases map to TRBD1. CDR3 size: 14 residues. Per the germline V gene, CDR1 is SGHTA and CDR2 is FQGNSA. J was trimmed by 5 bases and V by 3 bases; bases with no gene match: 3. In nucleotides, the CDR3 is TGTGCCAGCAGCTTCGGACAGGGGCGAGATACGCAGTATTTT. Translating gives CASSFGQGRDTQYF.

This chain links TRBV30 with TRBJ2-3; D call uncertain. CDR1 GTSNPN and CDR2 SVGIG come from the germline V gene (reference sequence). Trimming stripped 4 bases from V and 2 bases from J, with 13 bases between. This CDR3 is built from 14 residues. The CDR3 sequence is CAWKSIVYTDTQYF. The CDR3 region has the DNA TGTGCCTGGAAAAGTATAGTTTACACAGATACGCAGTATTTT.

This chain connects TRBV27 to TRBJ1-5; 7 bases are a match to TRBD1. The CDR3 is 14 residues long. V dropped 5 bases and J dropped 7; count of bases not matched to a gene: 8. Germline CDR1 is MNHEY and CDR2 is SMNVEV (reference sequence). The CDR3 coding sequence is TGTGCCAGCAGTCCCGACAGGGCAGGGCAGCCCCAGCATTTT. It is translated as CASSPDRAGQPQHF.

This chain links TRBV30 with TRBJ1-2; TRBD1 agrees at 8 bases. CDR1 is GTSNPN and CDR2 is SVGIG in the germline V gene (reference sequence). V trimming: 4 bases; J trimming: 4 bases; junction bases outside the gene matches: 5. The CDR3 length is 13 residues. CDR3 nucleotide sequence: TGTGCCTGGACTGACAGGGGTTTCTATGGCTACACCTTC. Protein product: CAWTDRGFYGYTF.

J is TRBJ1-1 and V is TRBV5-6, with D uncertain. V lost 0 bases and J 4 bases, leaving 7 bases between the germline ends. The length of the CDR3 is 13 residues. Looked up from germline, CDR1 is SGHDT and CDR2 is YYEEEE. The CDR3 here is CASSLGRGTEAFF. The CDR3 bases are TGTGCCAGCAGCTTGGGCCGAGGCACTGAAGCTTTCTTT. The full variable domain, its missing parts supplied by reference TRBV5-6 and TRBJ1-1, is DAGVTQSPTHLIKTRGQQVTLRCSPKSGHDTVSWYQQALGQGPQFIFQYYEEEERQRGNFPDRFSGHQFPNYSSELNVNALLLGDSALYLCASSLGRGTEAFFGQGTRLTVV.

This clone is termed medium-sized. CDR3 in amino acids: CASSTSGTGNYGYTF. DNA of the CDR3: TGTGCCAGCAGCACAAGCGGGACGGGGAACTATGGCTACACCTTC. The rearrangement links TRBV5-6 to TRBJ1-2; D perhaps matches TRBD1 (5 bases). Trimming shortened V by 4 bases and J by 2 bases, and 15 bases separated the two germline ends. Germline-derived CDR1 and CDR2 are SGHDT and YYEEEE. There are 15 residues in the CDR3.

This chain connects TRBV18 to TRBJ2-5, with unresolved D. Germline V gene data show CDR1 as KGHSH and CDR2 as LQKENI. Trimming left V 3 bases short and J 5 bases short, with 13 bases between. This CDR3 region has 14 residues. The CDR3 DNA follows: TGTGCCAGCTCACCCCCCGCAACCCGGGAGACCCAGTACTTC. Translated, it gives CASSPPATRETQYF.

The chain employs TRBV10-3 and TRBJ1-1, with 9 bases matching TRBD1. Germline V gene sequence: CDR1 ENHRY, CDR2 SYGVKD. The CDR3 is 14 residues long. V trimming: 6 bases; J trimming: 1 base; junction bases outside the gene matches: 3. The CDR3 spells CAISLGQGNTEAFF. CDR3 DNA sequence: TGTGCCATCAGCCTGGGACAGGGGAACACTGAAGCTTTCTTT.

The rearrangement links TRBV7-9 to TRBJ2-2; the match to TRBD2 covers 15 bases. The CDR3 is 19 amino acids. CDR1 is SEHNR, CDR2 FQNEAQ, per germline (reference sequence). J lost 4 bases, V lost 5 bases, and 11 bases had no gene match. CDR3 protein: CASSPGLAGGMQVTGELFF. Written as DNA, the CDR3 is TGTGCCAGCAGCCCGGGACTAGCGGGGGGTATGCAGGTCACCGGGGAGCTGTTTTTT.

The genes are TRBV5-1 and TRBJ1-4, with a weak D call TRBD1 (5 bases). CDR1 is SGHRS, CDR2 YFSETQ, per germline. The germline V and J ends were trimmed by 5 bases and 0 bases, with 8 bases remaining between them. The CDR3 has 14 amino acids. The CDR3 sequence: CASRDNPTNEKLFF. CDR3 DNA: TGCGCCAGCAGGGACAACCCAACTAATGAAAAACTGTTTTTT.

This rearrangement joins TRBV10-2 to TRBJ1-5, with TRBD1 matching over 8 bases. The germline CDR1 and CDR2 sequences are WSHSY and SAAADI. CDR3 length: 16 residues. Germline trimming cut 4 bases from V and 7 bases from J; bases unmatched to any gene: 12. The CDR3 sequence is CASSGTGQGPFQPQHF. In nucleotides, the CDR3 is TGCGCCAGCAGTGGGACCGGACAGGGCCCTTTCCAGCCCCAGCATTTT.

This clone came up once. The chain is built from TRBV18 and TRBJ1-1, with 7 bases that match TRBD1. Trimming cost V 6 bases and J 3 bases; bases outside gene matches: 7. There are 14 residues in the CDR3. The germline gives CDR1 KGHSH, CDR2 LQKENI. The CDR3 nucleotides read TGTGCCAGCTCCTCGGGACAGAGACACACTGAAGCTTTCTTT. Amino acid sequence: CASSSGQRHTEAFF.

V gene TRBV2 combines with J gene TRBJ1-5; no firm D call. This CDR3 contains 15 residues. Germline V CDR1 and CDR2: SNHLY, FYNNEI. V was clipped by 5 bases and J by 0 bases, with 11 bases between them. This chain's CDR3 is CASSSGRNSNQPQHF. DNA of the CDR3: TGTGCCAGCAGTTCTGGGCGCAATAGCAATCAGCCCCAGCATTTT.

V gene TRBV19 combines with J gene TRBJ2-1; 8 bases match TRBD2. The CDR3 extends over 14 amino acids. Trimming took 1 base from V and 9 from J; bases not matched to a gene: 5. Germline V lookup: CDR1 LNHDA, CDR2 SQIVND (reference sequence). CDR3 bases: TGTGCCAGTAGTATAGCTGGGACTAGAACTGAGCAGTTCTTC. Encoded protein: CASSIAGTRTEQFF.

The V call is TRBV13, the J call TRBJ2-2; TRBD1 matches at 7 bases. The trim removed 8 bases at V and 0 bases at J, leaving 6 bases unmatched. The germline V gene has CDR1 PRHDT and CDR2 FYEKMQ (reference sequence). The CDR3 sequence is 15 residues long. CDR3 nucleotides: TGTGCCAGCTTTGTGCAGGGGGCGAACACCGGGGAGCTGTTTTTT. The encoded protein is CASFVQGANTGELFF. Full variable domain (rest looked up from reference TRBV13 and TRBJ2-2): AAGVIQSPRHLIKEKRETATLKCYPIPRHDTVYWYQQGPGQDPQFLISFYEKMQSDKGSIPDRFSAQQFSDYHSELNMSSLELGDSALYFCASFVQGANTGELFFGEGSRLTVL.

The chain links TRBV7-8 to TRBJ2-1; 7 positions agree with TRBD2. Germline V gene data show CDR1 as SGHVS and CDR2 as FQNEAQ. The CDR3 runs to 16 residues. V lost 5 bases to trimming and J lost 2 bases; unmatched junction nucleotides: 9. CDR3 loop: CASSGVRGGAYNEQFF. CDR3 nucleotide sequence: TGTGCCAGCAGCGGTGTGAGGGGAGGGGCCTACAATGAGCAGTTCTTC.

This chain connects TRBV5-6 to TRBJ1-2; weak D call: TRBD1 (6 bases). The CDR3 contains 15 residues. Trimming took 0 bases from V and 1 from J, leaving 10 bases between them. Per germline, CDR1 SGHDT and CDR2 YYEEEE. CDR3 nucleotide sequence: TGTGCCAGCAGCTTGGGGGGGCGCGGTAACTATGGCTACACCTTC. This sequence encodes CASSLGGRGNYGYTF.